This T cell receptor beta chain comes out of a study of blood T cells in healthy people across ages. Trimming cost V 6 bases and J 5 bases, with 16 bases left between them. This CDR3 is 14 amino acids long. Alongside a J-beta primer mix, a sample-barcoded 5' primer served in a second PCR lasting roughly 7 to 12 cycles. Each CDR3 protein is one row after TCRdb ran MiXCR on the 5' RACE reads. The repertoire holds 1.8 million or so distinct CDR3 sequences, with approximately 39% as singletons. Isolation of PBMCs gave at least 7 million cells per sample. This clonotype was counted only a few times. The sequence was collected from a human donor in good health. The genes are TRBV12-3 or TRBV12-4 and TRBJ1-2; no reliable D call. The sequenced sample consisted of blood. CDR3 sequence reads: CASSPQRLGYGYTF. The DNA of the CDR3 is TGTGCCAGCAGCCCCCAAAGGCTCGGGTATGGCTACACCTTC.